Below are 18 T cell receptor beta chains sequenced from a single sample in a study of Ad26.COV2.S vaccination and SARS-CoV-2 variants. As to treatment: some 20 received Ad26.COV2.S at low or high dose, single or two shots; several received placebo; per-sample allocation not given. Vaccine and placebo recipients were sampled on day 63 after the first injection. Assay used: immunoSEQ multiplex PCR; TCRdb lists only in-frame clones, some missing. The data show under 400,000 clones, roughly 91% seen once. Specimen: peripheral blood, collected in a trial of Ad26.COV2.S vaccine versus placebo. These TCRs come from a person aged 18 to 59 who received the Ad26.COV2.S COVID-19 vaccine or a placebo.

Only a few counts were recorded for this clone. The sample holds other DNA sequences that translate to the same CDR3. This chain uses TRBV12-3 or TRBV12-4 with TRBJ1-2, with D possibly matching TRBD1 (5 bases). This CDR3 region has 13 residues. V was shortened by 3 bases and J by 4 bases, with 9 bases between the two germline ends. CDR3 DNA: TGTGCCAGCAGTTTGGGGCAGGGCTATGGCTACACCTTC. Protein product: CASSLGQGYGYTF.

The J gene is TRBJ2-3, the V gene TRBV5-5; 12 nucleotides line up with TRBD1. This CDR3 is built from 16 residues. The V and J ends lost 4 bases and 8 bases, in that order; junction bases with no gene match: 11. Germline V gene sequence: CDR1 SGHKS, CDR2 YYEKEE (reference sequence). The CDR3 is CASSVGTGGMFGTQYF. CDR3 in DNA: TGTGCCAGCAGCGTTGGGACAGGGGGCATGTTCGGTACGCAGTATTTT.

V and J are TRBV30 and TRBJ1-5; D is uncertain. With 7 bases removed from V and 6 bases from J, the gap between germline ends came to 13 bases. Germline V gene sequence: CDR1 GTSNPN, CDR2 SVGIG (reference sequence). CDR3 size: 12 residues. CDR3: CASKTGLQPQHF. CDR3 bases: TGTGCCTCAAAAACCGGGCTTCAGCCCCAGCATTTT.

The chain has TRBV4-3 and TRBJ2-2; D remains ambiguous. Germline V gene lookup returns CDR1 LGHNA and CDR2 YSLEER. The CDR3 consists of 13 residues. Trimming took 4 bases from V and 5 from J, leaving 8 bases between them. Written as DNA, the CDR3 is TGCGCCAGCAGCCCCCTCTCGACCGGGGAGCTGTTTTTT. Translating it yields CASSPLSTGELFF.

This chain joins TRBV10-3 and TRBJ1-2; TRBD1 aligns across 7 bases. The CDR3 consists of 13 residues. The germline V gene encodes CDR1 ENHRY and CDR2 SYGVKD. V gave up 5 bases and J gave up 3 bases; unmatched junction bases: 3. The CDR3, as DNA: TGTGCCATCAGTCCAGGGGGAGACTATGGCTACACCTTC. It specifies CAISPGGDYGYTF.

The gene calls are TRBV20-1 and TRBJ2-1; D may be TRBD1 (6 bases). The CDR3 has 10 residues. The V end lost 7 bases, the J end lost 12 bases, and 13 bases lay between the germline ends. CDR1 is DFQATT and CDR2 is SNEGSKA in the germline V gene (reference sequence). Here the CDR3 reads CSGGQPVQFF. The CDR3 DNA reads TGCAGTGGGGGGCAGCCCGTGCAGTTCTTC.

This clone was counted once. This same CDR3 is encoded by further DNA sequences in the sample. This chain connects TRBV7-9 to TRBJ1-2, with D maybe TRBD1 (6 bases). CDR3 length: 14 residues. V lost 1 base, J lost 4 bases, and 10 bases lay in between. CDR1 SEHNR and CDR2 FQNEAQ come from the germline V gene (reference sequence). The chain's CDR3 is CASSLGGLSYGYTF. The CDR3 DNA reads as TGTGCCAGCAGCTTAGGGGGGCTTTCCTATGGCTACACCTTC.

This clone was counted once. This chain links TRBV4-3 with TRBJ1-1; 9 bases are shared with TRBD1. Trimming took 1 base from V and 3 from J; bases not matched to a gene: 3. CDR3 length: 15 amino acids. Germline CDR1 is LGHNA and CDR2 is YSLEER. Written as DNA, the CDR3 is TGCGCCAGCAGCCAAGTGTGGACAGGGGACACTGAAGCTTTCTTT. This encodes CASSQVWTGDTEAFF.

CDR3 coding DNA: TGTGCCATCATGGGGGTGAGCTCCTACAATGAGCAGTTCTTC. Its translation: CAIMGVSSYNEQFF. This rearrangement joins TRBV10-3 to TRBJ2-1, with D possibly called TRBD1 or TRBD2 (5 bases each). This CDR3 comprises 14 residues. The V end lost 7 bases, the J end lost 0 bases, and 10 bases lay between the germline ends. CDR1 and CDR2 (germline): ENHRY, SYGVKD.

The J gene is TRBJ1-4, the V gene TRBV29-1, with D uncertain. V was trimmed by 4 bases and J by 0 bases, leaving 9 bases between them. Germline-derived CDR1 and CDR2 are SQVTM and ANQGSEA. The CDR3 contains 14 residues. CDR3 bases: TGCAGCGTTGGCGGGAGGGCAACTAATGAAAAACTGTTTTTT. Translation: CSVGGRATNEKLFF. Filled out from reference TRBV29-1 and TRBJ1-4, the complete variable domain reads SAVISQKPSRDICQRGTSLTIQCQVDSQVTMMFWYRQQPGQSLTLIATANQGSEATYESGFVIDKFPISRPNLTFSTLTVSNMSPEDSSIYLCSVGGRATNEKLFFGSGTQLSVL.

The rearrangement links TRBV6-5 to TRBJ1-5, with D possibly matching TRBD1 (6 bases). The V gene's germline CDR1 is MNHEY and CDR2 SVGAGI. V was shortened by 9 bases and J by 6 bases, with 18 bases between the two germline ends. This CDR3 has 14 residues. Written as DNA, the CDR3 is TGTGCCAGTTCCAGGGGAAAGGGTCGTCAGCCCCAGCATTTT. Protein sequence: CASSRGKGRQPQHF.

V gene TRBV6-2 or TRBV6-3 combines with J gene TRBJ2-7, with a weak D call TRBD1 (6 bases). V dropped 5 bases and J dropped 0 bases, with 11 bases sitting between them. Germline CDR1 is MNHEY and CDR2 is SVGEGT. This CDR3 region has 14 residues. CDR3 sequence: CASSPTGNSYEQYF. Written as DNA, the CDR3 is TGTGCCAGCAGTCCCACAGGGAACTCCTACGAGCAGTACTTC.

V usage is TRBV7-3 and J usage is TRBJ2-3, with no clear D. The CDR3 has 12 residues. Germline V gene lookup returns CDR1 SGHTA and CDR2 FQGTGA. Trimming removed 5 bases at V and 6 bases at J, with 9 bases between. CDR3 bases: TGTGCCAGCAGCCAGACCTCCGATACGCAGTATTTT. Protein: CASSQTSDTQYF.

The gene calls are TRBV4-2 and TRBJ2-2; 9 bases match TRBD1. The ends lost 0 bases at V and 4 bases at J; junction bases unmatched: 6. The length of the CDR3 is 17 residues. CDR1 LGHNA and CDR2 YNFKEQ come from the germline V gene. The CDR3 protein is CASSQDVGQGSTGELFF. CDR3 DNA sequence: TGTGCCAGCAGCCAAGATGTGGGACAGGGAAGCACCGGGGAGCTGTTTTTT.

This clone was observed a single time. The rearrangement joins TRBV15 to TRBJ2-2; D is unresolved. The V end lost 4 bases, the J end lost 4 bases, and 10 bases lay between the germline ends. Germline CDR1 is LNHNV and CDR2 is YYDKDF (reference sequence). This CDR3 spans 14 amino acids. The CDR3 sequence is CATSKGRSTGELFF. CDR3 nucleotide sequence: TGTGCCACCAGCAAAGGACGGAGCACCGGGGAGCTGTTTTTT.

The rearrangement links TRBV19 to TRBJ2-3; 12 bases map to TRBD2. CDR1 is LNHDA, CDR2 SQIVND, per germline (reference sequence). The CDR3 loop spans 16 amino acids. Trimming at V came to 5 bases and at J to 7 bases, leaving 10 bases not matched to a gene. CDR3 nucleotides: TGTGCCAGTAGTGCAGCTAGCGGGGGGGGGTCTTATACGCAGTATTTT. Encoded protein: CASSAASGGGSYTQYF.

The rearrangement uses TRBV4-1 and TRBJ1-1; D remains unclear. The V and J ends lost 1 base and 1 base respectively, with 16 bases between them. The CDR3 is 17 residues long. Germline V gene lookup returns CDR1 MGHRA and CDR2 YSYEKL. The CDR3 protein is CASSQGTNKLSNTEAFF. For the CDR3, the DNA is TGCGCCAGCAGCCAAGGTACAAACAAACTCTCGAACACTGAAGCTTTCTTT.

This sequence joins TRBV3-1 (or the pseudogene TRBV3-2) and TRBJ2-5, with a weak D call TRBD2 (6 bases). From germline, CDR1 is LGHDT and CDR2 YNNKEL (reference sequence). The CDR3 is 16 residues long. The ends were cut back, 11 bases at V and 3 bases at J, with 25 bases in the middle. The chain's CDR3 is CAATSGTPNLKETQYF. Written as DNA, the CDR3 is TGTGCCGCCACTTCCGGGACTCCAAATTTGAAAGAGACCCAGTACTTC.